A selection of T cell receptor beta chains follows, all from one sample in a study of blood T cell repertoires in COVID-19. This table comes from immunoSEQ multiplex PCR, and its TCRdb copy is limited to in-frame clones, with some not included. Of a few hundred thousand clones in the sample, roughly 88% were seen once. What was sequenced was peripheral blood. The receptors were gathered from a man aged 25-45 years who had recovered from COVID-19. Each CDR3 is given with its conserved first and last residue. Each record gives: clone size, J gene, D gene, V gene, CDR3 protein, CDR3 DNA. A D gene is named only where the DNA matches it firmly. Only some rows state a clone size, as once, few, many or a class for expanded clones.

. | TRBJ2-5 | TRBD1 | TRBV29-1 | CSVELTGTEYQETQYF | TGCAGCGTTGAGCTGACCGGGACAGAGTACCAAGAGACCCAGTACTTC
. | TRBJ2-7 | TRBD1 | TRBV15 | CATSKTGYEQYF | TGTGCCACCAGCAAGACAGGGTACGAGCAGTACTTC
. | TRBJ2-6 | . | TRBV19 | CASSSSRTLSFSGANVLTF | TGTGCCAGTAGTTCATCTCGGACATTGTCGTTCTCTGGGGCCAACGTCCTGACTTTC
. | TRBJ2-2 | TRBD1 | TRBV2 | CASRMDRANTGELFF | TGTGCCAGCAGGATGGACAGGGCAAACACCGGGGAGCTGTTTTTT
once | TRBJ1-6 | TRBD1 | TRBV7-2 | CASSPRQGIFHSPLHF | TGTGCCAGCAGCCCTCGACAGGGAATATTCCATTCACCCCTCCACTTT
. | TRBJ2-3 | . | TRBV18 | CASSPPQGRTDTQYF | TGTGCCAGCTCACCACCACAGGGCCGGACAGATACGCAGTATTTT
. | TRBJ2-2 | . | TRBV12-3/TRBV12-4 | CASHSGGELFF | TGTGCCAGCCACTCGGGGGGGGAGCTGTTTTTT
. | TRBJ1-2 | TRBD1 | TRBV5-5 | CASSLDRGLGYGYTF | TGTGCCAGCAGCTTGGACAGGGGGCTTGGGTATGGCTACACCTTC
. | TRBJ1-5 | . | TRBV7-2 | CASTPPGARRNQPQHF | TGTGCCAGCACCCCCCCAGGGGCCCGGCGCAATCAGCCCCAGCATTTT
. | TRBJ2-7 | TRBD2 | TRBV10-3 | CAISEGLAGHPRLYEQYF | TGTGCCATCAGTGAGGGACTAGCGGGGCATCCCAGACTCTACGAGCAGTACTTC
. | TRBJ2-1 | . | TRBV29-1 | CSLSRGVSSYNEQFF | TGCAGCTTATCCAGGGGCGTCAGCTCCTACAATGAGCAGTTCTTC
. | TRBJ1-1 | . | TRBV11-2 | CASSLGGARKAFF | TGTGCCAGCAGCTTAGGGGGCGCGAGGAAGGCTTTCTTT
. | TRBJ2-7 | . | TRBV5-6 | CASSLSGDGKQYF | TGTGCCAGCAGCTTGTCCGGGGATGGGAAACAGTACTTC
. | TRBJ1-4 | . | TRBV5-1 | CASSSTDAENEKLFF | TGCGCCAGCAGCTCGACAGATGCGGAGAATGAAAAACTGTTTTTT
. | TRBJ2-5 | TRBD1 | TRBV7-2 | CASSLTGGQETQYF | TGTGCCAGCAGCTTAACAGGGGGCCAAGAGACCCAGTACTTC
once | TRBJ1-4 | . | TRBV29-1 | CSVDLLGANEKLFF | TGCAGCGTTGACCTCCTCGGGGCTAATGAAAAACTGTTTTTT
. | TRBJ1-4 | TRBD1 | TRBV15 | CATRPGQGYEKLFF | TGTGCCACCAGGCCGGGACAGGGGTATGAAAAACTGTTTTTT
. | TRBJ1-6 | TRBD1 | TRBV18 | CASSATVSATGKPPLHF | TGTGCCAGCTCAGCCACCGTATCAGCGACAGGGAAGCCACCCCTCCACTTT
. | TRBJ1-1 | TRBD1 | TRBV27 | CASSLYRGEAFF | TGTGCCAGCAGCCTCTACAGGGGGGAAGCTTTCTTT
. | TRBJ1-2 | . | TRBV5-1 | CASSLDSLGYTF | TGCGCCAGCAGCTTGGACAGTTTGGGCTACACCTTC
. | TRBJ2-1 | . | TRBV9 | CASSAHYNEQFF | TGTGCCAGCAGCGCACATTACAATGAGCAGTTCTTC
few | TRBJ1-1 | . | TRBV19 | CASSPTQNTEAFF | TGTGCCAGTAGTCCGACACAGAACACTGAAGCTTTCTTT
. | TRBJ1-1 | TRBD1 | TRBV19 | CASKSGGRGTSEAFF | TGTGCCAGTAAAAGTGGGGGCAGGGGGACGTCTGAAGCTTTCTTT
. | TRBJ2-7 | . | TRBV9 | CASSPMASSSYEQYF | TGTGCCAGCAGCCCGATGGCCTCTAGCTCCTACGAGCAGTACTTC
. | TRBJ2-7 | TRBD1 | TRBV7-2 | CASSLGRTGGLYEQYF | TGTGCCAGCAGCTTAGGGCGGACAGGGGGGCTCTACGAGCAGTACTTC
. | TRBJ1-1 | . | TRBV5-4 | CASSLGGGANTEAFF | TGTGCCAGCAGCTTGGGAGGGGGTGCGAACACTGAAGCTTTCTTT
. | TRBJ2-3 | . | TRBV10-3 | CAIRKDSAGTDTQYF | TGTGCCATCAGGAAGGACTCGGCGGGCACAGATACGCAGTATTTT
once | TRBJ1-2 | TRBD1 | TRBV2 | CASSSGQGAANYGYTF | TGTGCCAGCAGTTCGGGACAGGGGGCGGCTAACTATGGCTACACCTTC
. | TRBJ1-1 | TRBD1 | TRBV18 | CASSGQGARAEAFF | TGTGCCAGCTCAGGACAGGGGGCAAGGGCTGAAGCTTTCTTT
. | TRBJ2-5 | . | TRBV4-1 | CASSTRQGREETQYF | TGCGCCAGCAGCACCCGACAGGGGAGGGAAGAGACCCAGTACTTC
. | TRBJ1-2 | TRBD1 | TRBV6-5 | CASSRQGRYGYTF | TGTGCCAGCAGTAGACAGGGGAGGTATGGCTACACCTTC
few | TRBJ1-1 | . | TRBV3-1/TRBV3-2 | CASSQDWAGRAFF | TGTGCCAGCAGCCAAGACTGGGCGGGGAGGGCTTTCTTT